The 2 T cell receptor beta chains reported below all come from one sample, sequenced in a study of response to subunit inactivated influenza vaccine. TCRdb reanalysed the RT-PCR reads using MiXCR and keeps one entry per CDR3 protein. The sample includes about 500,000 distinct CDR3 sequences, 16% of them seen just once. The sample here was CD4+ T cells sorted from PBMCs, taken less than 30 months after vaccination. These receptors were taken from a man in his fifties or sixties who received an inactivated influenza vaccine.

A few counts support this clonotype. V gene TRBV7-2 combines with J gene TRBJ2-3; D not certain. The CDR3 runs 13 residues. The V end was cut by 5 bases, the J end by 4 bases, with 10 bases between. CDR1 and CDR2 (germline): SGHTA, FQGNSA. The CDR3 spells CASSTYRSDTQYF. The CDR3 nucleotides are TGTGCCAGCAGCACCTATCGGTCAGATACGCAGTATTTT.

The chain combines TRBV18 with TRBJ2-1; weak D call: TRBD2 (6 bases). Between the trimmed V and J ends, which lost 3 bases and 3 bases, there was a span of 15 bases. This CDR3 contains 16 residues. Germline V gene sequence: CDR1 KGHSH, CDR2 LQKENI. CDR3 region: CASSPPGVADYNEQFF. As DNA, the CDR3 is TGTGCCAGCTCACCCCCCGGGGTAGCGGACTACAATGAGCAGTTCTTC.